This T cell receptor beta chain was identified during a study of prognosis after radiotherapy for stage I lung cancer. This clonotype was recorded at least ten times. Trimming shortened V by 1 base and J by 0 bases, and 6 bases separated the two germline ends. This CDR3 spans 14 amino acids. Germline-derived CDR1 and CDR2 are SNHLY and FYNNEI. Two-round multiplex PCR on genomic DNA was the method by which TCR beta CDR3 was amplified. Each TRBV and TRBJ gene had its own primer in the first PCR round. Each CDR3 protein gets one entry after TCRdb re-called the multiplex PCR reads with MiXCR. Of roughly 14,000 distinct CDR3 sequences in the sample, 25% to 30% were seen once.

The clonotype was recovered from a donor at least 50 years old with non-small cell lung cancer. V and J are TRBV2 and TRBJ1-1; D unresolved. Sequences were derived from PBMCs, sampled before or after stereotactic body radiation therapy (not recorded which). For the CDR3, the DNA is TGTGCCAGCAGTGAAGACAGCATGAACACTGAAGCTTTCTTT. Protein: CASSEDSMNTEAFF.